Below, one T cell receptor (beta chain) is given with its context. This record belongs to a study of control samples from healthy donors and cancer patients. The CDR3 runs to 17 residues. With V trimmed by 3 bases and J by 2 bases, 9 bases remained unmatched. The germline V gene encodes CDR1 ENHRY and CDR2 SYGVKD. The repertoire was sequenced with immunoSEQ multiplex PCR; TCRdb's copy has only in-frame clones and lacks some. The profile shows about 96,000 clones, about 92% of them singletons. Material for sequencing was blood. The chain carries TRBV10-3 and TRBJ1-2; the match to TRBD1 covers 10 bases. The receptor comes from a man aged 18 to 29 in good health. The CDR3 loop reads CAISDVLEGQGNYGYTF. For the CDR3, the DNA is TGTGCCATCAGTGACGTTCTTGAGGGACAGGGGAACTATGGCTACACCTTC.